This is a list of T cell receptor beta chains from one sample in a study of blood T cell repertoires in COVID-19. Measured with immunoSEQ multiplex PCR; TCRdb has only the in-frame clones, and not every one. The table has over 90,000 clones, approximately 92% seen once. Sequenced input: peripheral blood. These receptors were obtained from a woman aged 45-65 years with COVID-19, enrolled during active disease. Both conserved end residues are trimmed from each CDR3. The order of the fields is V gene, J gene, CDR3 protein.

>TRBV11-2|TRBJ1-4
ASSSWDRETNEKLF
>TRBV6-2/TRBV6-3|TRBJ1-4
ASSLDSYNEKLF
>TRBV2|TRBJ2-7
ASILAGASYEQY
>TRBV19|TRBJ2-2
ASSPIAGGPPGELF
>TRBV19|TRBJ1-1
ASSMGQGAF
>TRBV3-1/TRBV3-2|TRBJ1-2
ASSSLGGGGYT
>TRBV24-1|TRBJ2-1
ATSGGSGGKSSYNEQF
>TRBV5-1|TRBJ1-1
ASSQGGNTEAF
>TRBV6-5|TRBJ2-1
ASRRGLADRNEQF
>TRBV10-3|TRBJ2-2
AISSDTYTGELF
>TRBV12-3/TRBV12-4|TRBJ2-1
ASSLFRHNEQF
>TRBV7-2|TRBJ2-3
ASSSRGGDGTDTQY
>TRBV30|TRBJ1-2
AWSVRLTGRVDGYT
>TRBV7-8|TRBJ1-2
ASSLEGQTNYGYT
>TRBV7-9|TRBJ2-1
ASSPGGGLAGPYEQF
>TRBV6-5|TRBJ1-1
ASRMALQGTEAF
>TRBV7-9|TRBJ1-5
ASSSGTIDQPQH
>TRBV2|TRBJ1-1
ASIGGGIARKNTEAF
>TRBV5-6|TRBJ2-7
ASSLSGYEQY
>TRBV7-2|TRBJ1-3
ASSLASGGSGNTIY
>TRBV7-8|TRBJ1-6
ASSLVSGQGYNSPLH
>TRBV4-2|TRBJ2-1
ASSQTPGSAYNEQF
>TRBV4-1|TRBJ1-4
ASSQDRFPNEKLF
>TRBV24-1|TRBJ1-2
ATSIGQGSNYGYT
>TRBV7-2|TRBJ1-2
ASSEEGGYGYT
>TRBV28|TRBJ2-5
ASNLSGQGMETQY
>TRBV24-1|TRBJ1-1
ATRGQGLYTEAF